This T cell receptor (beta chain) was captured by sequencing in a study of cytomegalovirus exposure and HLA in healthy donors. Vbeta (60) and Jbeta (13) primers were used in the PCR. Sequenced by immunoSEQ multiplex PCR; TCRdb stores in-frame clones only, minus some. The repertoire holds tens of thousands of clones, with around 80% as singletons. Looked up from germline, CDR1 is ENHRY and CDR2 is SYGVKD. V dropped 3 bases and J dropped 7; count of bases not matched to a gene: 4. CDR3 length: 14 residues. The origin of this receptor is a woman in her twenties or thirties in good health and CMV-seronegative. J is TRBJ1-5 and V is TRBV10-3; TRBD1 matches 9 bases. Material for sequencing was PBMCs. The CDR3 reads CAISEQGAGQPQHF. CDR3 DNA: TGTGCCATCAGTGAACAGGGGGCAGGGCAGCCCCAGCATTTT.